The 11 T cell receptor beta chains presented below share a single source sample, sequenced in a study of shared T cell receptors in the human thymus. This table comes from immunoSEQ multiplex PCR, and its TCRdb copy is limited to in-frame clones, with some not included. The profile shows some 760,000 clones, 80% to 90% of them singletons. The data were also submitted as part of a second study, on human thymus T cells.

What was sequenced was thymocytes. The receptors originated from a girl under three years old with a congenital heart defect.

The gene calls are TRBV4-2 and TRBJ2-3; 7 nucleotides agree with TRBD2. V shed 0 bases and J 6 bases; nucleotides not matched to a gene: 27. From germline, CDR1 is LGHNA and CDR2 YNFKEQ. This CDR3 contains 22 residues. The CDR3, as DNA: TGTGCCAGCAGCCAAGAGGCGCTGATTATGCTGCGGGGGACGCTTAGGATGGATACGCAGTATTTT. Translation gives CASSQEALIMLRGTLRMDTQYF.

This clone was detected only a few times. V gene TRBV6-1 combines with J gene TRBJ1-1; unclear D gene. CDR1 and CDR2 from the germline V gene are MNHNS and SASEGT. The CDR3 is 14 amino acids. V lost 2 bases to trimming and J lost 2 bases, with 9 bases between them. The CDR3 coding sequence is TGTGCCAGCAGTGAAACGCGGGGAAACACTGAAGCTTTCTTT. Translating gives CASSETRGNTEAFF.

The chain carries TRBV7-8 and TRBJ1-2; 8 bases match TRBD1. Trimming removed 3 bases from V and 7 bases from J; junction bases left unmatched: 4. CDR3 length: 13 residues. In germline, CDR1 is SGHVS, CDR2 FQNEAQ. The CDR3 loop is CASSFGDRSGYTF. The CDR3 nucleotides are TGTGCCAGCAGCTTTGGGGACAGGAGTGGCTACACCTTC.

The chain combines TRBV6-5 with TRBJ2-5; 8 nucleotides align to TRBD2. V was pared by 2 bases and J by 0 bases, with 5 bases of the junction left unmatched. This CDR3 is 16 amino acids long. Germline lookup yields CDR1 MNHEY and CDR2 SVGAGI. Here the CDR3 DNA reads TGTGCCAGCAGTTACCCCACTAGCGGAAACCAAGAGACCCAGTACTTC. Its translation: CASSYPTSGNQETQYF.

The rearrangement joins TRBV6-1 to TRBJ1-5; D not certain. The CDR3 has 13 residues. CDR1 and CDR2 (germline): MNHNS, SASEGT. V was pared by 8 bases and J by 6 bases, with 14 bases between. DNA of the CDR3: TGTGCCAGCCCCGGGGAGTTAAGTCAGCCCCAGCATTTT. It is translated as CASPGELSQPQHF.

The chain links TRBV7-8 to TRBJ1-1; D is perhaps TRBD1 (6 bases). The germline CDR1 and CDR2 sequences are SGHVS and FQNEAQ. The CDR3 runs to 16 residues. Trimming removed 0 bases from V and 6 bases from J, with 17 bases in between. The CDR3 nucleotides are TGTGCCAGCAGCTTAGCGCGGGGGGGCAGCTACGCTGAAGCTTTCTTT. The encoded protein is CASSLARGGSYAEAFF. Using reference TRBV7-8 and TRBJ1-1 for the parts outside the CDR3, the full variable domain is GAGVSQSPRYKVAKRGQDVALRCDPISGHVSLFWYQQALGQGPEFLTYFQNEAQLDKSGLPSDRFFAERPEGSVSTLKIQRTQQEDSAVYLCASSLARGGSYAEAFFGQGTRLTVV.

J is TRBJ1-2 and V is TRBV29-1, with unresolved D. The CDR3 contains 12 residues. V shed 7 bases and J shed 2 bases, with 11 bases lying between them. CDR1 is SQVTM, CDR2 ANQGSEA, per germline. Here the CDR3 DNA reads TGCAGCGACGAGACAAAGAACTATGGCTACACCTTC. Protein: CSDETKNYGYTF.

The chain carries TRBV5-6 and TRBJ1-1; 7 bases fit TRBD1. This CDR3 contains 15 residues. V shed 1 base and J 3 bases; nucleotides not matched to a gene: 6. From germline, CDR1 is SGHDT and CDR2 YYEEEE. The CDR3 DNA sequence: TGTGCCAGCAGCTTGAGATCGCAGGGGGACACTGAAGCTTTCTTT. Its translation: CASSLRSQGDTEAFF.

The DNA for the CDR3 is TGTGCCAGCAGTTACCAGACAGGGAATCAGCCCCAGCATTTT. Amino acid sequence: CASSYQTGNQPQHF. The chain recombines TRBV6-5 with TRBJ1-5; TRBD1 matches 7 bases. Germline CDR1 MNHEY, CDR2 SVGAGI. The CDR3 loop spans 14 amino acids. V lost 2 bases and J lost 4; bases outside the gene matches: 2.

This clone has a single count. CDR3 sequence (DNA): TGCGCCAGCAGCCCGGGGGGGGCCGTGGAGACCCAGTACTTC. This sequence encodes CASSPGGAVETQYF. The chain is built from TRBV4-1 and TRBJ2-5; 8 nucleotides match TRBD2. The CDR3 length is 14 residues. In germline, CDR1 is MGHRA, CDR2 YSYEKL. Trimming cost V 4 bases and J 5 bases; bases outside gene matches: 6.

V gene TRBV5-6 combines with J gene TRBJ1-1, with D possibly TRBD1 on 5 matching bases. The V end lost 1 base, the J end lost 2 bases, and 18 bases lay between the germline ends. Germline loops: CDR1 SGHDT, CDR2 YYEEEE. The CDR3 has 17 residues. CDR3 bases: TGTGCCAGCAGCTTGCCCGAGGGTGGGAGGGGTAACACTGAAGCTTTCTTT. Its protein is CASSLPEGGRGNTEAFF.